This passage covers 9 T cell receptor beta chains from one sample sequenced in a study of blood T cell repertoires in COVID-19. The method was immunoSEQ multiplex PCR; TCRdb's version includes in-frame clones alone and lacks a portion of them. The repertoire holds roughly 120,000 clones, 70% to 90% seen once, with approximately 8% in the top ten. Sequencing input: peripheral blood. The receptor source for this set is a man aged 65 to 85 who had recovered from COVID-19.

The chain joins TRBV2 to TRBJ2-5; 10 positions match TRBD2. V lost 6 bases to trimming and J lost 5 bases; unmatched junction nucleotides: 3. CDR3 length: 13 amino acids. Germline CDR1 and CDR2: SNHLY and FYNNEI. The CDR3 DNA is TGTGCCAGCAGCCCAGCGGGAGGGGAGACCCAGTACTTC. As protein: CASSPAGGETQYF.

V is TRBV28 and J is TRBJ1-5; 7 bases are a match to TRBD1. There are 17 residues in the CDR3. The ends lost 4 bases at V and 5 bases at J; junction bases unmatched: 14. CDR1 is MDHEN and CDR2 is SYDVKM in the germline V gene. CDR3 region: CASSSGTETRGYQPQHF. DNA for the CDR3: TGTGCCAGCAGTTCCGGGACAGAGACCCGGGGGTATCAGCCCCAGCATTTT.

The rearrangement uses TRBV5-1 and TRBJ1-1; tentatively, D is TRBD1 (5 bases). The CDR3 spans 14 residues. Germline CDR1 reads SGHRS; CDR2 reads YFSETQ. Trimming stripped 1 base from V and 3 bases from J, with 10 bases between. CDR3 in amino acids: CASSLNLGDTEAFF. In DNA, the CDR3 is TGCGCCAGCAGCTTGAACCTAGGGGACACTGAAGCTTTCTTT.

The chain recombines TRBV18 with TRBJ2-5; D is possibly TRBD1 (6 bases). V dropped 3 bases and J dropped 5 bases, with 16 bases sitting between them. In germline, CDR1 is KGHSH, CDR2 LQKENI. This CDR3 is 15 amino acids long. CDR3 sequence: CASSPLTGQGETQYF. The CDR3 nucleotides are TGTGCCAGCTCACCTCTGACAGGTCAGGGCGAGACCCAGTACTTC.

V is TRBV3-1 (or the pseudogene TRBV3-2) and J is TRBJ2-2, with 11 bases that match TRBD2. Germline V gene lookup returns CDR1 LGHDT and CDR2 YNNKEL (reference sequence). The CDR3 is 17 residues long. J lost 1 base, V lost 1 base, and 2 bases had no gene match. CDR3 protein: CASSQAGLAENTGELFF. The CDR3 region has the DNA TGTGCCAGCAGCCAAGCGGGACTAGCGGAGAACACCGGGGAGCTGTTTTTT.

The CDR3 sequence is CAINQGQGLNTEAFF. Here the CDR3 DNA reads TGTGCCATCAACCAAGGACAGGGATTGAACACTGAAGCTTTCTTT. The chain recombines TRBV10-3 with TRBJ1-1; 8 bases agree with TRBD1. The length of the CDR3 is 15 residues. Germline CDR1 and CDR2: ENHRY and SYGVKD. Unmatched junction bases numbered 7, after V lost 7 bases and J lost 0 bases.

The gene calls are TRBV28 and TRBJ2-5, with 9 bases matching TRBD2. The CDR3 loop spans 16 amino acids. V shed 6 bases and J 2 bases; nucleotides not matched to a gene: 10. The V gene's germline CDR1 is MDHEN and CDR2 SYDVKM. The CDR3 nucleotides are TGTGCCAGCAGCAACTTCGGGCGGGGGGGACAAGAGACCCAGTACTTC. Translated, it gives CASSNFGRGGQETQYF.

This clone was observed once. The chain joins TRBV28 to TRBJ2-7; 9 bases line up with TRBD1. Germline V lookup: CDR1 MDHEN, CDR2 SYDVKM. V was pared by 5 bases and J by 6 bases, with 14 bases of the junction left unmatched. The CDR3 runs to 16 residues. The CDR3 region has the DNA TGTGCCAGCAGTCTCCCCACGACAGGGGGGGTGGGCGAGCAGTACTTC. Protein product: CASSLPTTGGVGEQYF.

The chain carries TRBV19 and TRBJ1-5, with D possibly being TRBD1 (6 bases). This CDR3 comprises 13 residues. Germline values: CDR1 LNHDA, CDR2 SQIVND (reference sequence). V lost 1 base and J 5 bases, leaving 6 bases between the germline ends. This CDR3 reads CASSIGGHQPQHF. CDR3 in DNA: TGTGCCAGTAGTATAGGGGGGCATCAGCCCCAGCATTTT.